Below, 18 T cell receptor beta chains from the same sample are listed, as sequenced in a study of T-cell reconstitution after alpha-beta-depleted transplantation in children. The authors prepared the TCRbeta library with unique molecular identifiers. TCRdb re-called the PCR reads through MiXCR, storing one row per CDR3 protein. The table has about 110,000 distinct CDR3 sequences, about 6.5% seen once. The sample here was PBMCs, mostly from graft donor cells, taken 360 days after TCRalphabeta/CD19-depleted stem cell transplant. The receptors were sampled from a male patient between 2 and 10 years old who had a stem cell transplant for acute lymphoblastic leukemia, so the T cells may come from the graft donor.

This clonotype was counted ten times or more. The J gene is TRBJ2-3, the V gene TRBV29-1, with a weak D call TRBD1 (5 bases). Germline CDR1 and CDR2: SQVTM and ANQGSEA. The ends were cut back, 7 bases at V and 2 bases at J, with 16 bases in the middle. This CDR3 region has 14 residues. The CDR3 DNA reads TGCAGCGCTGACTTAGGGGCCCTCACAGATACGCAGTATTTT. Its translation is CSADLGALTDTQYF.

This clonotype was seen ten or more times. The chain uses TRBV7-6 and TRBJ2-7; a weak D match, TRBD2 (6 bases). CDR1 and CDR2 from the germline V gene are SGHVS and FNYEAQ. V lost 2 bases, J lost 7 bases, and 27 bases lay in between. The CDR3 totals 18 residues. In DNA form, the CDR3 reads TGTGCCAGCAGCTTAAATGGAGGGTCCGGGCGGCCCTACAGGGAGCAGTACTTC. Translation gives CASSLNGGSGRPYREQYF.

This clonotype was counted ten times or more. This chain uses TRBV27 with TRBJ2-5, with 9 nucleotides matching TRBD2. With 6 bases clipped from V and 6 bases from J, the junction kept 5 bases outside the gene matches. Germline V gives CDR1 MNHEY, CDR2 SMNVEV (reference sequence). The CDR3 is 13 amino acids. CDR3 region: CASRAGGRKTQYF. DNA of the CDR3: TGTGCCAGCAGGGCGGGAGGGCGGAAGACCCAGTACTTC.

This clonotype was picked up many times. The V and J genes are TRBV5-8 and TRBJ2-7; possibly TRBD1 for D (6 bases). Germline CDR1 and CDR2: SGHTS and YDEGEE. The CDR3 runs 15 residues. V lost 4 bases to trimming and J lost 4 bases, with 18 bases between them. CDR3 DNA: TGTGCCAGCAGCGCCGGGACAAACAAGGTGTACGAGCAGTACTTC. Protein sequence: CASSAGTNKVYEQYF.

This clonotype came up many times. The gene calls are TRBV12-5 and TRBJ2-2; D not resolved. V gave up 1 base and J gave up 8 bases, with 5 bases separating them. Germline values: CDR1 LGHNT, CDR2 FRNRAP. The CDR3 loop spans 12 amino acids. Here the CDR3 reads CASGLANGELFF. The CDR3 nucleotides read TGTGCTAGTGGTTTGGCGAATGGGGAGCTGTTTTTT.

This clonotype was recorded many times. The chain uses TRBV7-2 and TRBJ2-4; 9 bases are shared with TRBD2. The CDR3 is 17 residues long. CDR1 SGHTA and CDR2 FQGNSA come from the germline V gene. J was trimmed by 3 bases and V by 4 bases; bases with no gene match: 10. DNA for the CDR3: TGTGCCAGCAGCTGGGGACTAGCTTCCTCGGGCAAAAACATTCAGTACTTC. This sequence encodes CASSWGLASSGKNIQYF.

This clonotype has just a few counts. V usage is TRBV3-1 and J usage is TRBJ1-6; tentative D call: TRBD1 (5 bases). The CDR3 is made up of 15 amino acids. Trimming cost V 4 bases and J 7 bases, with 14 bases left between them. The germline CDR1 and CDR2 sequences are LGHDT and YNNKEL (reference sequence). CDR3 DNA sequence: TGTGCCAGCAGCCCTTATCGGGGGGGAAATTCACCCCTCCACTTT. The encoded protein is CASSPYRGGNSPLHF. The full variable domain, in which reference TRBV3-1 and TRBJ1-6 provide the parts outside the CDR3, is DTAVSQTPKYLVTQMGNDKSIKCEQNLGHDTMYWYKQDSKKFLKIMFSYNNKELIINETVPNRFSPKSPDKAHLNLHINSLELGDSAVYFCASSPYRGGNSPLHFGNGTRLTVT.

Ten or more counts support this clonotype. The V call is TRBV20-1, the J call TRBJ2-7; 7 bases fit TRBD1. CDR3 length equals 13 residues. Germline V gives CDR1 DFQATT, CDR2 SNEGSKA (reference sequence). J gave up 2 bases and V 7 bases, and 8 bases lay outside the gene matches. The CDR3 sequence is CSVDPGQTYEQYF. As DNA, the CDR3 is TGCAGTGTTGACCCGGGACAGACCTACGAGCAGTACTTC.

The rearrangement joins TRBV4-2 to TRBJ1-1, with 9 bases matching TRBD1. Germline-derived CDR1 and CDR2 are LGHNA and YNFKEQ. This CDR3 is built from 15 residues. The V and J ends lost 4 bases and 2 bases, in that order; junction bases with no gene match: 5. The CDR3 bases are TGTGCCAGCAGCCCGGACAGGGGCGTTAACACTGAAGCTTTCTTT. Translation: CASSPDRGVNTEAFF.

The chain has TRBV10-3 and TRBJ2-7, with a weak D call TRBD2 (6 bases). CDR1 and CDR2 from the germline V gene are ENHRY and SYGVKD. Trimming left V 6 bases short and J 3 bases short, with 15 bases between. The CDR3 contains 14 residues. For the CDR3, the DNA is TGTGCCATCAGGGCCCAGGGACTCGGCTACGAGCAGTACTTC. This translates into CAIRAQGLGYEQYF.

This clonotype was observed many times. This chain connects TRBV7-3 to TRBJ2-5; tentative D call: TRBD2 (5 bases). Germline V CDR1 and CDR2: SGHTA, FQGTGA. The germline V and J ends were trimmed by 3 bases and 3 bases, with 14 bases remaining between them. There are 15 residues in the CDR3. DNA for the CDR3: TGTGCCAGCAGCTTGAGCGGCCTAGCCAAAGAGACCCAGTACTTC. It encodes CASSLSGLAKETQYF.

This chain joins TRBV4-3 and TRBJ2-7; D is unresolved. Per germline, CDR1 LGHNA and CDR2 YSLEER. The CDR3 totals 14 residues. V gave up 3 bases and J gave up 2 bases, with 11 bases separating them. Written as DNA, the CDR3 is TGCGCCAGCAGCCAGGTTGGTTCGCCCTACGAGCAGTACTTC. It is translated as CASSQVGSPYEQYF.

This clonotype was picked up a small number of times. The rearrangement links TRBV5-1 to TRBJ2-7; TRBD1 matches 9 bases. V was clipped by 7 bases and J by 0 bases; unmatched bases: 5. This CDR3 has 14 residues. Per the germline V gene, CDR1 is SGHRS and CDR2 is YFSETQ. The CDR3, as DNA: TGCGCCAGCGCCGGGACAGGGAGCTCCTACGAGCAGTACTTC. This translates into CASAGTGSSYEQYF.

This clonotype was observed at least ten times. This rearrangement joins TRBV9 to TRBJ2-3, with D possibly TRBD1 on 5 matching bases. Trimming stripped 1 base from V and 7 bases from J, with 16 bases between. The CDR3 totals 15 residues. Germline-derived CDR1 and CDR2 are SGDLS and YYNGEE. CDR3 loop: CASSVHQGRGNTQYF. CDR3 sequence (DNA): TGTGCCAGCAGCGTACACCAGGGAAGAGGAAATACGCAGTATTTT.

This clonotype was observed a handful of times. This chain joins TRBV4-2 and TRBJ2-3; 9 bases align to TRBD2. The CDR3 has 16 residues. Germline V gives CDR1 LGHNA, CDR2 YNFKEQ. The trim removed 0 bases at V and 4 bases at J, leaving 5 bases unmatched. This chain's CDR3 is CASSQDMAGGADTQYF. The CDR3 DNA sequence: TGTGCCAGCAGCCAAGATATGGCGGGGGGGGCAGATACGCAGTATTTT.

This clonotype has at least ten counts. The CDR3 nucleotides read TGTGCCACCAGGAGGACAGGGGAAAACATTCAGTACTTC. Its translation: CATRRTGENIQYF. The chain combines TRBV24-1 with TRBJ2-4, with 9 bases fitting TRBD1. Germline CDR1 is KGHDR and CDR2 is SFDVKD. V trimming: 7 bases; J trimming: 5 bases; junction bases outside the gene matches: 2. The CDR3 is 13 amino acids.

The CDR3 loop is CASSLFYRGNDGYTF. CDR3 DNA sequence: TGTGCCAGCAGCTTGTTTTACAGGGGGAATGATGGCTACACCTTC. The chain uses TRBV5-6 and TRBJ1-2, with TRBD1 identical over 8 bases. This CDR3 contains 15 residues. Losses at the gene ends were 1 base for V and 6 bases for J; bases not matched to a gene: 8. Germline V gene lookup returns CDR1 SGHDT and CDR2 YYEEEE.

At least ten counts were recorded for this clonotype. The chain has TRBV27 and TRBJ2-7, with D perhaps matching TRBD1 or TRBD2 (5 bases each). The CDR3 is 13 amino acids. Germline V gene lookup returns CDR1 MNHEY and CDR2 SMNVEV (reference sequence). Trimming shortened V by 8 bases and J by 4 bases, and 15 bases separated the two germline ends. CDR3 region: CASLGHEGYEQYF. The DNA of the CDR3 is TGTGCCAGCCTCGGACACGAGGGTTACGAGCAGTACTTC.